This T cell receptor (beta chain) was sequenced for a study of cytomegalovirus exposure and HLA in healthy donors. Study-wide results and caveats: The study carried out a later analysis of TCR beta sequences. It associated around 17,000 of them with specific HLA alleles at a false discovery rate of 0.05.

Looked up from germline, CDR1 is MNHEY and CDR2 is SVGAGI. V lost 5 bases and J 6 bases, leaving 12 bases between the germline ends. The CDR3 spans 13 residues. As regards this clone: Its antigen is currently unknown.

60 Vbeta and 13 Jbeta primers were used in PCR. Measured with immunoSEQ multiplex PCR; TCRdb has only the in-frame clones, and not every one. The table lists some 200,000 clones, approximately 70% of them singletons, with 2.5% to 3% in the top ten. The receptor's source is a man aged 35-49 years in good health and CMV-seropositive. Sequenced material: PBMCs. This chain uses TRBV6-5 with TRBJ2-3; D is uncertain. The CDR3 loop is CASSDPGRDTQYF. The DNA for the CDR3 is TGTGCCAGCAGTGATCCCGGTCGGGATACGCAGTATTTT.